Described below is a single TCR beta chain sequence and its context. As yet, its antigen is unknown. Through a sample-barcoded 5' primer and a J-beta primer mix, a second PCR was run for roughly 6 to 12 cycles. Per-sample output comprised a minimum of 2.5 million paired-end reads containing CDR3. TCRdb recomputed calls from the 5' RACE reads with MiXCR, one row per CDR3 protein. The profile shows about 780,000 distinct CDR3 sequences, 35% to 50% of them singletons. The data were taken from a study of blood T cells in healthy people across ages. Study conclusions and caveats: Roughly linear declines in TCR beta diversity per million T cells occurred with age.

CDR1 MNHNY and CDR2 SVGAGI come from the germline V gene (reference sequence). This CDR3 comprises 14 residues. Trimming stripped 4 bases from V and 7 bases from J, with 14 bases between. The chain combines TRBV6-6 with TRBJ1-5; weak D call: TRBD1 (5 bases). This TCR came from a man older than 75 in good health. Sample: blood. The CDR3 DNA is TGTGCCAGCAGTTTCAGGGCGACCCAACAGCCCCAGCATTTT. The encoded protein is CASSFRATQQPQHF.